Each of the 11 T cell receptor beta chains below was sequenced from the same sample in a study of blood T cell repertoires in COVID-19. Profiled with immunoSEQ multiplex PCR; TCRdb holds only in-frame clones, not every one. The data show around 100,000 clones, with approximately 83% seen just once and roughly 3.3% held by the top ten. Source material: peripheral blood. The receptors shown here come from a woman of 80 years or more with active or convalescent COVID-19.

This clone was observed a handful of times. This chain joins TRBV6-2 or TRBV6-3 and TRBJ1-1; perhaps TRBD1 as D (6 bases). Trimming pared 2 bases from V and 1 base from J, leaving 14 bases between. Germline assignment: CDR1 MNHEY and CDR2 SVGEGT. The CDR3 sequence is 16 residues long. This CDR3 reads CASSYLAQGWNTEAFF. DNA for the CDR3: TGTGCCAGCAGTTACCTGGCCCAGGGGTGGAACACTGAAGCTTTCTTT.

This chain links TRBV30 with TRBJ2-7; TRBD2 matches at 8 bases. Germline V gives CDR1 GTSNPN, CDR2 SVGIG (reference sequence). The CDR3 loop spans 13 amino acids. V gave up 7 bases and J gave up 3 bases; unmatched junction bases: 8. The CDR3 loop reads CASDSGIYYEQYF. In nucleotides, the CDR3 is TGTGCCTCAGATAGCGGGATCTACTACGAGCAGTACTTC.

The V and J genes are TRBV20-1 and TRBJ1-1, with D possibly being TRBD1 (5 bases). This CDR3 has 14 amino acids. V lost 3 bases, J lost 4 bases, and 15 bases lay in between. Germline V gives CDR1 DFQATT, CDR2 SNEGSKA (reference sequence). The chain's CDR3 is CSASWGVWGTEAFF. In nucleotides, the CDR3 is TGCAGTGCTAGTTGGGGGGTTTGGGGCACTGAAGCTTTCTTT.

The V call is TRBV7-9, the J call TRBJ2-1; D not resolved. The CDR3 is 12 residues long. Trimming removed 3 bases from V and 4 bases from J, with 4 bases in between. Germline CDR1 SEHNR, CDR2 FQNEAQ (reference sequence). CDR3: CASSFIYNEQFF. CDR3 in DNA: TGTGCCAGCAGCTTCATTTACAATGAGCAGTTCTTC. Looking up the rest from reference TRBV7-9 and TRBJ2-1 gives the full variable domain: DTGVSQNPRHKITKRGQNVTFRCDPISEHNRLYWYRQTLGQGPEFLTYFQNEAQLEKSRLLSDRFSAERPKGSFSTLEIQRTEQGDSAMYLCASSFIYNEQFFGPGTRLTVL.

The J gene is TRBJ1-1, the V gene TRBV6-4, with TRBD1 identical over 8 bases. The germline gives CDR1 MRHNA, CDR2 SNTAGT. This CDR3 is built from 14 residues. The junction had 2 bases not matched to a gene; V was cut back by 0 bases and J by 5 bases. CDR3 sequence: CASSDSHRGTEAFF. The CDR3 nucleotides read TGTGCCAGCAGTGACTCGCACAGGGGGACTGAAGCTTTCTTT.

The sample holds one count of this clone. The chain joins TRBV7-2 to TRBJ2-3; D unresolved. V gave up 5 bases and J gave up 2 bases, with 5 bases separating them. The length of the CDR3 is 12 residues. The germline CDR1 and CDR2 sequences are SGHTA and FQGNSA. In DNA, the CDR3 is TGTGCCAGCAGCCTATACACAGATACGCAGTATTTT. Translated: CASSLYTDTQYF.

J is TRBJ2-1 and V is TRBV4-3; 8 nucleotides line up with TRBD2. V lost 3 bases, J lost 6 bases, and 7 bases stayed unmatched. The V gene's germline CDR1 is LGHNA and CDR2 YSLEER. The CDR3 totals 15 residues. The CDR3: CASSHPGLGVNEQFF. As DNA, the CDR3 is TGCGCCAGCAGCCACCCGGGACTAGGGGTCAATGAGCAGTTCTTC.

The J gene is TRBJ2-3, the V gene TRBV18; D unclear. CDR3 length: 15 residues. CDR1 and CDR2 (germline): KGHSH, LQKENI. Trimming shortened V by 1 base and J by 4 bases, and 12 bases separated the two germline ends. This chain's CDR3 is CASSPRQSQADTQYF. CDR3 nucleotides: TGTGCCAGCTCACCACGTCAATCCCAGGCAGATACGCAGTATTTT. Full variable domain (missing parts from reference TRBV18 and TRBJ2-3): NAGVMQNPRHLVRRRGQEARLRCSPMKGHSHVYWYRQLPEEGLKFMVYLQKENIIDESGMPKERFSAEFPKEGPSILRIQQVVRGDSAAYFCASSPRQSQADTQYFGPGTRLTVL.

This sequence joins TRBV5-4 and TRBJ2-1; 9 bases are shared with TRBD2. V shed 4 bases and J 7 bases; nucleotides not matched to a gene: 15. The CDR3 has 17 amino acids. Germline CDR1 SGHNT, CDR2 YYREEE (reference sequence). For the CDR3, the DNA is TGTGCCAGCAGCCCCAACTCCGGGCTAGCGGGAAGAAATGAGCAGTTCTTC. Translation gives CASSPNSGLAGRNEQFF.

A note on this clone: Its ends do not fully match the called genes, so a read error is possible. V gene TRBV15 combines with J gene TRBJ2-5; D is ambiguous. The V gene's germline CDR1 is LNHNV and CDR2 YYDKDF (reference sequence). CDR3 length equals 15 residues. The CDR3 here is CATAKSVDAQGTQYF. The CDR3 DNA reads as TGTGCCACCGCAAAAAGCGTCGATGCCCAAGGGACCCAGTACTTC.

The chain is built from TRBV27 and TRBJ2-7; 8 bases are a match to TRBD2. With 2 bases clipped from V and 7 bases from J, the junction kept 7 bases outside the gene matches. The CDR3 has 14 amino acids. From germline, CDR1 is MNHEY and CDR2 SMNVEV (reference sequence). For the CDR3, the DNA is TGTGCCAGCAGTTTACGGTCTAGCGGGTATGAGCAGTACTTC. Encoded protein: CASSLRSSGYEQYF.